This T cell receptor (beta chain) was captured in a study of T cell responses to AZD1222 COVID-19 vaccine. Study results and caveats: White British donors predominated, females outnumbered males, and clonal diversity was possibly underestimated. In all cases, repertoires were sampled only after the peak T cell response.

This clone occurred a few times. Its target is unknown. V was trimmed by 0 bases and J by 7 bases, leaving 10 bases between them. CDR1 is SNHLY and CDR2 is FYNNEI in the germline V gene. There are 15 residues in the CDR3. Only in-frame clones appear in the TCRdb table, and some are missing; sequencing was by immunoSEQ multiplex PCR. The sample has fewer than 120,000 clones; approximately 90% are singletons. The material was peripheral blood, obtained on day 0 of AZD1222 vaccination. The TCR sequence derives from an adult in good health. This rearrangement joins TRBV2 to TRBJ1-6; D uncertain. CDR3 coding DNA: TGTGCCAGCAGTGAAGCGCCCGGCGAAAATTCACCCCTCCACTTT. Translating gives CASSEAPGENSPLHF. The entire variable domain, with the rest obtained from reference TRBV2 and TRBJ1-6, is as follows: EPEVTQTPSHQVTQMGQEVILRCVPISNHLYFYWYRQILGQKVEFLVSFYNNEISEKSEIFDDQFSVERPDGSNFTLKIRSTKLEDSAMYFCASSEAPGENSPLHFGNGTRLTVT.